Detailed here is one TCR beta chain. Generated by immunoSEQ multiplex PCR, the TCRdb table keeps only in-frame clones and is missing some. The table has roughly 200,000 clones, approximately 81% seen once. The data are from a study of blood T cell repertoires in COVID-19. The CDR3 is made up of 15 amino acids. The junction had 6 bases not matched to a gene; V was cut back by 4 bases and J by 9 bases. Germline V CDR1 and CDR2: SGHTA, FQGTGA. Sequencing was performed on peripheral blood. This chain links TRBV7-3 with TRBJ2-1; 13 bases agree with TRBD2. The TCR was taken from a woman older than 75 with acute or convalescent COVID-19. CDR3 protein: CASSSGLAGESEQFF. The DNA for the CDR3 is TGTGCCAGCAGCTCAGGACTAGCGGGAGAGAGTGAGCAGTTCTTC.